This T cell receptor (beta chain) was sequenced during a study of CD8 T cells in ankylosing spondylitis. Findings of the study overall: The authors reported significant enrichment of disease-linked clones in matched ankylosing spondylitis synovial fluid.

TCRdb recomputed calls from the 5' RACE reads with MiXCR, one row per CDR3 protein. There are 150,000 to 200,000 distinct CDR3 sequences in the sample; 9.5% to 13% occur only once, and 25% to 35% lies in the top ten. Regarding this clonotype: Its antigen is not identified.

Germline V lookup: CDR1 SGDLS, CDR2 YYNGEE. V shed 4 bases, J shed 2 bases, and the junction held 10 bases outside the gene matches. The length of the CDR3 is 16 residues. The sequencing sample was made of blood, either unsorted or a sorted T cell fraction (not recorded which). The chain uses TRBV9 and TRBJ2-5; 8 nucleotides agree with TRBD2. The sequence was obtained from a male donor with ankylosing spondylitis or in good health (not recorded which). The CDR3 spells CASSRRGGEGQETQYF. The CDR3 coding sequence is TGTGCCAGCAGCAGACGGGGGGGAGAGGGACAAGAGACCCAGTACTTC.